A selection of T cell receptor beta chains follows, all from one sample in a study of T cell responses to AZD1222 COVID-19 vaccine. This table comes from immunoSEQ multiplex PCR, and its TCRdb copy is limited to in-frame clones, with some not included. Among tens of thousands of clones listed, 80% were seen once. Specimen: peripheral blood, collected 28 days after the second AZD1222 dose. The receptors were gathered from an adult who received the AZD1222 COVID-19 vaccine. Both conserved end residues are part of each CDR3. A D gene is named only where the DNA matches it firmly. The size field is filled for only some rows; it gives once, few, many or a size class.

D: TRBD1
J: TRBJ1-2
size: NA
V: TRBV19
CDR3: CASSTRQGDYGYTF
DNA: TGTGCCAGTAGTACCCGACAGGGGGACTATGGCTACACCTTC

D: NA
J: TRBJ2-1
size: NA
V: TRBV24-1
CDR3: CATSDLQGGEAYNEQFF
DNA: TGTGCCACCAGTGATTTGCAGGGCGGGGAGGCCTACAATGAGCAGTTCTTC

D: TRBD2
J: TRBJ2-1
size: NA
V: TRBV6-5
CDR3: CSISSALAGNEQFF
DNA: TGTTCAATCTCATCGGCTCTAGCGGGTAATGAGCAGTTCTTC

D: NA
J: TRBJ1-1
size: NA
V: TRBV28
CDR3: CASSLLHTEAFF
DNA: TGTGCCAGCAGTTTACTGCACACTGAAGCTTTCTTT

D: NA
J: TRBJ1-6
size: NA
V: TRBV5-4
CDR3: CASSLSVMENSPLHF
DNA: TGTGCCAGCAGCTTGTCCGTGATGGAAAATTCACCCCTCCACTTT

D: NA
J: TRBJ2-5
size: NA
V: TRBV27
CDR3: CASRGLTETQYF
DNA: TGTGCCAGCAGGGGCTTGACGGAGACCCAGTACTTC

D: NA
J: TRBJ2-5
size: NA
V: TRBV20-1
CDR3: CSGWGETQYF
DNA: TGCAGTGGATGGGGAGAGACCCAGTACTTC

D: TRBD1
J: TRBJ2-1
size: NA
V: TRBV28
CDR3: CASSRTGSNEQFF
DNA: TGTGCCAGCAGTCGGACAGGGTCCAATGAGCAGTTCTTC

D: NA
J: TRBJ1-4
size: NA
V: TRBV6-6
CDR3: CASFANEKLFF
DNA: TGTGCCAGCTTCGCTAATGAAAAACTGTTTTTT

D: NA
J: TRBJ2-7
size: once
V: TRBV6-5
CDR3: CASSPGWSYEQYF
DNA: TGTGCCAGCAGTCCCGGCTGGTCCTACGAGCAGTACTTC

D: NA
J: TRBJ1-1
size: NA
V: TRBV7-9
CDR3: CASSLMDGETEAFF
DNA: TGTGCCAGCAGCTTGATGGACGGGGAAACTGAAGCTTTCTTT

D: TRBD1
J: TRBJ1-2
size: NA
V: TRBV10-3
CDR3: CAISDQTGTYGYTF
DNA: TGTGCCATCAGTGATCAGACAGGGACCTATGGCTACACCTTC

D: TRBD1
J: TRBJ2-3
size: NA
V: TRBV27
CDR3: CASSLSGGEVDTQYF
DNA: TGTGCCAGCAGTCTATCAGGGGGCGAGGTAGATACGCAGTATTTT

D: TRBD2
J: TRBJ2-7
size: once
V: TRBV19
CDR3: CASSTSGSSYEQYF
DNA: TGTGCCAGTAGTACTAGCGGGAGCTCCTACGAGCAGTACTTC

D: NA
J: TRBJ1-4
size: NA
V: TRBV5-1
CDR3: CASSLDSFDEKLFF
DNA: TGCGCCAGCAGCTTGGACAGCTTTGATGAAAAACTGTTTTTT

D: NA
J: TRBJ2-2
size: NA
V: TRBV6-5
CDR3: CASSSGTIAGELFF
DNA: TGTGCCAGCAGTTCCGGGACAATCGCCGGGGAGCTGTTTTTT

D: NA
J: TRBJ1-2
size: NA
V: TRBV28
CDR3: CASSPALGGYGYTF
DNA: TGTGCCAGCAGTCCGGCTTTGGGGGGCTATGGCTACACCTTC

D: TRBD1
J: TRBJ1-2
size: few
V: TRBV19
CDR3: CASTLTGGSNYGYTF
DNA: TGTGCCAGTACCTTGACAGGGGGGTCGAACTATGGCTACACCTTC

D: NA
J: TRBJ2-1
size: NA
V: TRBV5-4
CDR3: CASSVGPEQFF
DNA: TGTGCCAGCAGCGTAGGCCCAGAGCAGTTCTTC

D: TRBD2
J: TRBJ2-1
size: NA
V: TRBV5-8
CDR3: CASSLGGRAANEQFF
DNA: TGTGCCAGCAGCTTGGGCGGGAGGGCCGCTAATGAGCAGTTCTTC

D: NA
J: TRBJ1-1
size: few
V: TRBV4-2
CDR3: CASRLTRDTEAFF
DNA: TGTGCCAGCAGATTAACCAGAGACACTGAAGCTTTCTTT

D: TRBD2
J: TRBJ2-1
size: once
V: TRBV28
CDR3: CASSPGTSGSGEQFF
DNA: TGTGCCAGCAGTCCCGGGACTAGCGGTTCCGGGGAGCAGTTCTTC